This T cell receptor (beta chain) was obtained from a study of T-cell memory formation after mild COVID-19. Findings and limits, study-wide: CD4+ contracting clones lay mainly in CM and EM, CD8+ ones in EMRA.

Trimming took 6 bases from V and 6 from J; bases not matched to a gene: 10. Germline V lookup: CDR1 MNHEY, CDR2 SVGEGT. The CDR3 loop spans 14 amino acids. As regards this clonotype: Its antigen is still unknown.

Each CDR3 protein is one row after TCRdb ran MiXCR on the 5' RACE reads. The sample lists over 300,000 distinct CDR3 sequences; roughly 19% were seen once. Sequencing was carried out using PBMCs or a T cell subset sorted from them (not recorded which). V is TRBV6-2 or TRBV6-3 and J is TRBJ2-7, with 8 bases lining up with TRBD1. The TCR was taken from a man aged 18 to 30 who had mild COVID-19 (a few samples of this study predate the infection). Cell type and time point are not known. CDR3 nucleotide sequence: TGTGCCAGCAGGAGGACAGGGAATTTGGTCGAGCAGTACTTC. It encodes CASRRTGNLVEQYF.